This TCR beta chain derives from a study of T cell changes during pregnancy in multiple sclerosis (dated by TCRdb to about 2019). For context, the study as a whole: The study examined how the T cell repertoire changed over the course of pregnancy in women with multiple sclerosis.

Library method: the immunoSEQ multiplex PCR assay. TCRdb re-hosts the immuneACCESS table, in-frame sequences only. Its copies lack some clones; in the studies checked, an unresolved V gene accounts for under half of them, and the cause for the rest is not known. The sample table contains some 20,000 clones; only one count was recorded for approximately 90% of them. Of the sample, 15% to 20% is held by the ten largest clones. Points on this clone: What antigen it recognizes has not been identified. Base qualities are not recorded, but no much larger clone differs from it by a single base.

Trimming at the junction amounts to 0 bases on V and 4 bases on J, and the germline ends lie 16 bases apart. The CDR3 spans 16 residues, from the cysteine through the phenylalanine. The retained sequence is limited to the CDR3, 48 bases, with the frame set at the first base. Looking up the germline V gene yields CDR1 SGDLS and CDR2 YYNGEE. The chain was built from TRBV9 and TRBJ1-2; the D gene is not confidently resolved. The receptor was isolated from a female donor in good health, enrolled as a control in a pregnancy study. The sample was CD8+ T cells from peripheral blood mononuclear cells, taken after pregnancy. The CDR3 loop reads CASSVESGVGFYGYTF. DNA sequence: TGTGCCAGCAGCGTAGAGAGCGGGGTAGGATTCTATGGCTACACCTTC.